This T cell receptor beta chain was obtained from a study of blood T cell repertoires in COVID-19. Study details: The United States, Italy and Spain provided the acute and convalescent COVID-19 samples.

Produced via immunoSEQ multiplex PCR; TCRdb's table is partial and in-frame only. Among some 220,000 clones, 80% to 90% were seen once, and the ten largest hold 9.5% to 10%. The V and J ends lost 0 bases and 3 bases respectively, with 19 bases between them. This CDR3 has 17 amino acids. CDR1 and CDR2 from the germline V gene are SGHRS and YFSETQ. This chain links TRBV5-1 with TRBJ2-7; D may be TRBD1 (5 bases). The specimen was peripheral blood. This receptor was taken from a man in his fifties with active or convalescent COVID-19. The CDR3 region is CASSLDGQGHLRYEQYF. The CDR3 bases are TGCGCCAGCAGCTTGGATGGGCAGGGTCATCTTCGCTACGAGCAGTACTTC.